Listed here are 10 T cell receptor beta chains from one sample, sequenced in a study of blood T cell repertoires in COVID-19. The assay was immunoSEQ multiplex PCR, and TCRdb's table has in-frame clones only and misses some. The data contain approximately 99,000 clones, around 84% of them singletons. The sequenced sample consisted of peripheral blood. Receptors were obtained from an older woman in a cohort sampled during active or convalescent COVID-19.

The chain employs TRBV18 and TRBJ1-2; 7 bases align to TRBD1. The V gene's germline CDR1 is KGHSH and CDR2 LQKENI. The CDR3 loop spans 14 amino acids. Unmatched junction bases numbered 12, after V lost 5 bases and J lost 9 bases. CDR3 in amino acids: CASSVTGTAASYTF. DNA of the CDR3: TGTGCCAGCTCAGTCACCGGGACAGCCGCAAGCTACACCTTC.

The V gene is TRBV30, the J gene TRBJ1-2; tentatively, D is TRBD1 (6 bases). V lost 2 bases to trimming and J lost 7 bases, with 14 bases between them. CDR1 GTSNPN and CDR2 SVGIG come from the germline V gene (reference sequence). The CDR3 spans 13 residues. Here the CDR3 DNA reads TGTGCCTGGAGTATGGGGGGGGCCGCTGGCTACACCTTC. Translated, it gives CAWSMGGAAGYTF.

This clone was found once. V is TRBV10-3 and J is TRBJ1-6; 7 nucleotides align to TRBD1. J lost 9 bases, V lost 4 bases, and 12 bases had no gene match. The germline V gene has CDR1 ENHRY and CDR2 SYGVKD. This CDR3 comprises 16 residues. The CDR3 spells CAISGGTVSRGSPLHF. Here the CDR3 DNA reads TGTGCCATCAGTGGGGGGACAGTCTCAAGGGGTTCACCCCTCCACTTT.

This sequence joins TRBV7-6 and TRBJ2-7; weak D call: TRBD2 (7 bases). CDR1 is SGHVS, CDR2 FNYEAQ, per germline. The CDR3 loop spans 17 amino acids. V shed 5 bases and J shed 3 bases, with 23 bases lying between them. CDR3 residues: CASSLRGGLWAVYEQYF. CDR3 nucleotides: TGTGCCAGCAGCCTTAGAGGGGGACTATGGGCCGTCTACGAGCAGTACTTC.

The chain uses TRBV6-5 and TRBJ2-7, with D possibly matching TRBD2 (5 bases). This CDR3 region has 13 residues. In germline, CDR1 is MNHEY, CDR2 SVGAGI. Trimming pared 6 bases from V and 5 bases from J, leaving 14 bases between. The CDR3 nucleotides read TGTGCCAGCAGCCTCTACGGGAACGACGAGCAGTACTTC. This gives the protein CASSLYGNDEQYF.

The gene calls are TRBV11-2 and TRBJ1-1; no definite D call. The length of the CDR3 is 14 residues. CDR1 is SGHAT and CDR2 is FQNNGV in the germline V gene. Trimming took off 1 base at V and 5 bases at J, with 11 bases between the two ends. Written as DNA, the CDR3 is TGTGCCAGCAGCTTAGTCCCGGGAAGGACTGAAGCTTTCTTT. Its translation: CASSLVPGRTEAFF.

The table lists this clone with a count of one. This chain uses TRBV6-5 with TRBJ1-5; a possible D gene is TRBD1 (6 bases). The CDR3 extends over 15 amino acids. Trimming pared 5 bases from V and 1 base from J, leaving 12 bases between. Germline V gene lookup returns CDR1 MNHEY and CDR2 SVGAGI. CDR3 protein: CASSRTGWSNQPQHF. The CDR3 DNA reads TGTGCCAGCAGTCGAACAGGGTGGAGCAATCAGCCCCAGCATTTT.

The J gene is TRBJ1-4, the V gene TRBV5-1; D call uncertain. CDR3 length: 14 residues. With 2 bases removed from V and 6 bases from J, the gap between germline ends came to 11 bases. Germline V gene data show CDR1 as SGHRS and CDR2 as YFSETQ. The CDR3 is CASSFAGVDEKLFF. The DNA of the CDR3 is TGCGCCAGCAGCTTCGCCGGGGTTGATGAAAAACTGTTTTTT.

The chain combines TRBV12-5 with TRBJ1-2; D call uncertain. The CDR3 length is 13 residues. Per germline, CDR1 LGHNT and CDR2 FRNRAP. V was trimmed by 10 bases and J by 2 bases, leaving 14 bases between them. The CDR3 spells CATTNGSNYGYTF. CDR3 DNA: TGTGCTACGACTAACGGGTCCAACTATGGCTACACCTTC.

This clone appeared a single time. This chain links TRBV5-1 with TRBJ2-3; D possibly corresponds to TRBD2 (5 bases). Germline V gene data show CDR1 as SGHRS and CDR2 as YFSETQ. V was pared by 1 base and J by 1 base, with 10 bases between. CDR3 size: 15 residues. The CDR3 DNA is TGCGCCAGCAGCTTGTCCGGGGATCGCACAGATACGCAGTATTTT. Protein: CASSLSGDRTDTQYF.